The entry below gives a single T cell receptor (beta chain) sequence along with its context. The antigen remains unidentified. Original methodology: ImmunoSEQ supplied junction-only sequences lacking quality scores, so filtering was different. Data came from immunoSEQ multiplex PCR; TCRdb stores just in-frame clones and leaves some out. The DNA was the basis for D and trimming; V, J and clone size are from that table. This sample has about 1,500,000 clones, with around 97% found just once. The sample belongs to a study of shared clonotypes between healthy human individuals. Study results and caveats: Around 5% was the fraction of naive CD4 clonotypes found shared across a few donors.

J lost 0 bases, V lost 3 bases, and 4 bases had no gene match. The CDR3 length is 16 residues. Per the germline V gene, CDR1 is KGHSH and CDR2 is LQKENI. V and J are TRBV18 and TRBJ2-1; 8 positions agree with TRBD2. The source of this sequence is a man between 25 and 39 years old in good health. The material sequenced was naive CD4+ T cells sorted from blood. Described subset: CD45RA+ positively selected. The CDR3 protein is CASSPVSGISYNEQFF. The CDR3 DNA follows: TGTGCCAGCTCACCCGTTAGCGGGATCTCCTACAATGAGCAGTTCTTC.